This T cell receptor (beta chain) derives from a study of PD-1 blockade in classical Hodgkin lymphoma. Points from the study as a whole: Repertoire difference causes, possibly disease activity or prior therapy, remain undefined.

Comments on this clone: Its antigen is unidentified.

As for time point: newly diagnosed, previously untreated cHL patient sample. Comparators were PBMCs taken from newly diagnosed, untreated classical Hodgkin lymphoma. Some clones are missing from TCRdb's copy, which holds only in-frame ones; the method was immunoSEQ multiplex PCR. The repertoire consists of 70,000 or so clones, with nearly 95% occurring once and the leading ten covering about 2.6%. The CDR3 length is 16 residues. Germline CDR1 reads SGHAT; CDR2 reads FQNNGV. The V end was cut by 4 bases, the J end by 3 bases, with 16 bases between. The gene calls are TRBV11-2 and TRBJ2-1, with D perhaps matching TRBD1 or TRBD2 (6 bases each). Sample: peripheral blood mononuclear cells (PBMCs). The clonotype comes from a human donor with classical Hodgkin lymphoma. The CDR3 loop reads CASSYGGVDFYNEQFF. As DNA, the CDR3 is TGTGCCAGCAGCTACGGGGGCGTTGACTTCTACAATGAGCAGTTCTTC.